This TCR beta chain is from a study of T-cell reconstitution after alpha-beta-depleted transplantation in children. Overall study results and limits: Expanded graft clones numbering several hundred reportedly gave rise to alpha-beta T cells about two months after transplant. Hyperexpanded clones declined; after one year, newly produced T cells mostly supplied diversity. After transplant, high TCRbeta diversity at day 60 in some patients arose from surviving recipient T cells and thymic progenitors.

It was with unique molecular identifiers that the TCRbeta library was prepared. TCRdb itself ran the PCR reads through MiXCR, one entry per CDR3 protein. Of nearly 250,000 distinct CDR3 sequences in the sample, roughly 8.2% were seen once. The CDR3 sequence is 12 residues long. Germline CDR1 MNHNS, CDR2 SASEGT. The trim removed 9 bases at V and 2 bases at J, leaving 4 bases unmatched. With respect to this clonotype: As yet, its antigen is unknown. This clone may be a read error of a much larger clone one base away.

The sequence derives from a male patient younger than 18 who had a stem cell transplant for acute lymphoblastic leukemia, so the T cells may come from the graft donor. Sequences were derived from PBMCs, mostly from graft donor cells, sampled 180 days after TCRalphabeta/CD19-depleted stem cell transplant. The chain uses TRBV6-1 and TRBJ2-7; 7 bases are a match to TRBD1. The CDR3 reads CARKGTAYEQYF. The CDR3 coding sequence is TGTGCCAGGAAGGGGACAGCCTACGAGCAGTACTTC.